Listed below are T cell receptor beta chains from one sample, sequenced in a study of cytomegalovirus exposure and HLA in healthy donors. Sequencing used immunoSEQ multiplex PCR; TCRdb keeps in-frame clones, though not all of them. This table holds about 140,000 clones, roughly three quarters found once. Sequencing input: PBMCs. These TCRs come from a man between 18 and 35 years old in good health and CMV-seronegative. The CDR3 runs from the conserved cysteine through the conserved F or W. A D gene is named only where the DNA matches it firmly. Rows give clone size only sometimes, using once, few, many, or a class for an expanded clone.

length,J,V,D,size,DNA,CDR3
11,TRBJ1-1,TRBV30,NA,NA,TGTGCCTGGAGGTTCTTGACTGAAGCTTTCTTT,CAWRFLTEAFF
15,TRBJ2-5,TRBV4-2,TRBD1,NA,TGTGCCAGCAGCAGCCGACAGGGGGATAGGTGGGAGCAGTACTTC,CASSSRQGDRWEQYF
15,TRBJ1-1,TRBV7-2,NA,NA,TGTGCCAGCAGCTTAAGGGGCACTACGAACACTGAAGCTTTCTTT,CASSLRGTTNTEAFF
14,TRBJ2-2,TRBV2,TRBD2,NA,TGTGCCAGCACCCCAAGCGGGGGTATGGGGGAGCTGTTTTTT,CASTPSGGMGELFF
14,TRBJ2-5,TRBV13,NA,NA,TGTGCCAGCAGCTTTGCGGGCCCCTCGGGGGAGCAGTACTTC,CASSFAGPSGEQYF
15,TRBJ1-3,TRBV18,NA,NA,TGTGCCAGCTCACCCCAGTCTTCCTCTGGAAACACCATATATTTT,CASSPQSSSGNTIYF
13,TRBJ1-4,TRBV13,NA,NA,TGTGCCGGCAGCTTAGAGAGAAATGAAAAACTGTTTTTT,CAGSLERNEKLFF
13,TRBJ2-2,TRBV5-1,NA,NA,TGCGCCAGCAGCTTGGAGGGGGCCGGGGAGCTGTTTTTT,CASSLEGAGELFF
12,TRBJ2-2,TRBV9,NA,NA,TGTGCCAGCAGCGTAACGGCCGGGGAGCTGTTTTTT,CASSVTAGELFF
15,TRBJ2-1,TRBV6-5,NA,NA,TGTGCCAGCAACCTGGTAGTGAGCTCCTACAATGAGCAGTTCTTC,CASNLVVSSYNEQFF
15,TRBJ1-5,TRBV2,TRBD1,few,TGTGCCAGCAGTGACGGAGACAGGGTCTTTCAGCCCCAGCATTTT,CASSDGDRVFQPQHF
13,TRBJ1-2,TRBV4-1,TRBD1,NA,TGCGCCAGCAGCCACGGACAGGGCGGTGGCTACACCTTC,CASSHGQGGGYTF
15,TRBJ2-1,TRBV19,TRBD1,NA,TGTGCCAGTAAACCTGACAGGGGGCTTTGGAATGAGCAGTTCTTC,CASKPDRGLWNEQFF
14,TRBJ2-7,TRBV7-9,NA,NA,TGTGCCAGCAGCTTAGTTGGCGGAGCCTACGAGCAGTACTTC,CASSLVGGAYEQYF
13,TRBJ1-6,TRBV29-1,NA,NA,TGCAGCGTCCAACCTGCTTCCGGGAGTCCCCTCCACTTT,CSVQPASGSPLHF
14,TRBJ2-5,TRBV6-5,NA,NA,TGTGCCAGCAGTCTAGGGGCGTTATCAGAGACCCAGTACTTC,CASSLGALSETQYF
14,TRBJ1-2,TRBV4-3,TRBD1,once,TGCGCCAGCAGCCAGATACAGGGGAGCTATGGCTACACCTTC,CASSQIQGSYGYTF
13,TRBJ2-7,TRBV6-5,TRBD1,few,TGTGCCAGCAGGTCCGGACAGGTCTACGAGCAGTACTTC,CASRSGQVYEQYF
14,TRBJ1-2,TRBV12-5,NA,once,TGTGCTAGTGGCTACGGACAGAATAACTATGGCTACACCTTC,CASGYGQNNYGYTF
14,TRBJ1-1,TRBV6-5,NA,NA,TGTGCCAGCAGTTACTTGGCGGCCGGCGGCCGGGCTTTCTTT,CASSYLAAGGRAFF
19,TRBJ2-3,TRBV4-3,TRBD2,NA,TGCGCCAGCAGCCAAGATACGAGTATTAGCGGGGGGCGAACAGATACGCAGTATTTT,CASSQDTSISGGRTDTQYF
16,TRBJ1-2,TRBV4-3,TRBD1,NA,TGCGCCAGCAGCCTTGGATCGGGACAGGGTCGTTTAGGCTACACCTTC,CASSLGSGQGRLGYTF
14,TRBJ2-1,TRBV4-3,NA,few,TGCGCCAGCAGCCATTCCCAGGGGAATGGCGAGCAGTTCTTC,CASSHSQGNGEQFF
16,TRBJ1-3,TRBV5-1,NA,NA,TGCGCCAGCAGCTTGGGACTTCTAAGCTCTGGAAACACCATATATTTT,CASSLGLLSSGNTIYF
15,TRBJ1-6,TRBV6-6,TRBD1,NA,TGTGCCAGCAGTCTTACCGGGACAGGGGCTTCACCCCTCCACTTT,CASSLTGTGASPLHF
14,TRBJ1-3,TRBV11-2,NA,once,TGTGCCAGCAGCACTACGACAGGCGGAAACACCATATATTTT,CASSTTTGGNTIYF
15,TRBJ1-1,TRBV4-2,NA,few,TGTGCCAGCAGCCAGACGGAGAACCCGAACACTGAAGCTTTCTTT,CASSQTENPNTEAFF
15,TRBJ2-6,TRBV5-4,NA,NA,TGTGCCAGCAGCTTGCCCGGTGCCGGGACCAACGTCCTGACTTTC,CASSLPGAGTNVLTF
14,TRBJ1-1,TRBV4-1,TRBD1,few,TGCGCCAGCAGCCCGACAGGGTCGGTAACTGAAGCTTTCTTT,CASSPTGSVTEAFF
15,TRBJ1-5,TRBV6-5,TRBD1,NA,TGTGCCAGCAGCAGGACAGGGTTGGGCAATCAGCCCCAGCATTTT,CASSRTGLGNQPQHF
16,TRBJ1-5,TRBV19,TRBD1,NA,TGTGCCAGTAGTATCCGGGACAGTCTTAGCAATCAGCCCCAGCATTTT,CASSIRDSLSNQPQHF
15,TRBJ1-2,TRBV4-3,TRBD1,NA,TGCGCCAGCAGCCAAGGACAGGGGAATAACTATGGCTACACCTTC,CASSQGQGNNYGYTF
15,TRBJ1-6,TRBV6-1,NA,NA,TGTGCCAGCATAGGCGGAACCCTGCTCTATTCACCCCTCCACTTT,CASIGGTLLYSPLHF
16,TRBJ1-2,TRBV4-3,NA,NA,TGCGCCAGCAGCCAAGGTTTTAGCAGAGCTAACTATGGCTACACCTTC,CASSQGFSRANYGYTF
15,TRBJ1-3,TRBV4-2,NA,NA,TGTGCCAGCAGCCCCCAGGGAGGCTCTGGAAACACCATATATTTT,CASSPQGGSGNTIYF
14,TRBJ2-7,TRBV14,TRBD2,once,TGTGCCAGCAGCCAAGGCGGGGGGCGCGGAGAGCAGTACTTC,CASSQGGGRGEQYF
15,TRBJ1-2,TRBV13,NA,NA,TGTGCCAGCAGCTTCTCGGAGGGGCTGCGGTATGGCTACACCTTC,CASSFSEGLRYGYTF
15,TRBJ2-5,TRBV4-3,NA,NA,TGCGCCAGCAGCCTGACCTCAGACAGACAAGAGACCCAGTACTTC,CASSLTSDRQETQYF
12,TRBJ1-6,TRBV4-2,NA,NA,TGTGCCAGCAGCCAGGGGTCGTTTCCCAGGGACTTT,CASSQGSFPRDF
15,TRBJ1-1,TRBV4-2,NA,NA,TGTGCCAGCAGCCAAGATGGAGGGGCGGACACTGAAGCTTTCTTT,CASSQDGGADTEAFF
13,TRBJ1-5,TRBV4-1,NA,NA,TGCGCCAGCAGCCAAATAACAGGACAGCCCCAGCATTTT,CASSQITGQPQHF
16,TRBJ2-7,TRBV30,TRBD1,NA,TGTGCCTGGAGTAAGGGGACAGGGACATCCCAGGGCGAGCAGTACTTC,CAWSKGTGTSQGEQYF